A single sample is the source of the 29 T cell receptor beta chains below, sequenced in a study of tacrolimus-resistant gene-edited T cells for transplant recipients. Assay used: immunoSEQ multiplex PCR; TCRdb lists only in-frame clones, some missing. The data show 900 or so clones, roughly 37% seen once. As for treatment: CRISPR-Cas9 RNP knockout of FKBP12 using synthetic sgRNA#2. Overlapping CMV pp65 and IE-1 peptide pools stimulated the PBMCs for less than 7 hours before IFNgamma secretion enrichment. On day 7, Cas9 ribonucleoprotein electroporation was used to knock out FKBP12. Recombinant human IL-7 and IL-15 were used to expand the enriched CMV-specific T cells in culture. Sequencing used a CMV-specific product grown in culture, obtained from cells with FKBP12 knockout. The receptors come from a human donor in good health, a blood donor.

This clone is deemed large (0.1 to 1%). V and J are TRBV4-3 and TRBJ2-1; 7 nucleotides agree with TRBD1. The J segment lost 5 bases and the V segment lost 0 bases, leaving 7 bases of the junction unmatched. This CDR3 region has 16 residues. Germline CDR1 reads LGHNA; CDR2 reads YSLEER. CDR3 sequence: CASSQDKGQSNNEQFF. The CDR3 coding sequence is TGCGCCAGCAGCCAAGACAAGGGACAGAGTAACAATGAGCAGTTCTTC.

V and J are TRBV3-1 (or the pseudogene TRBV3-2) and TRBJ1-1, with D perhaps TRBD1 (5 bases). Germline-derived CDR1 and CDR2 are LGHDT and YNNKEL (reference sequence). Trimming pared 0 bases from V and 4 bases from J, leaving 18 bases between. This CDR3 is 17 amino acids long. CDR3 sequence (DNA): TGTGCCAGCAGCCAAGAACTCAGGGCCCGGTTTGTCACTGAAGCTTTCTTT. Translation gives CASSQELRARFVTEAFF.

This rearrangement joins TRBV5-5 to TRBJ2-3, with D perhaps being TRBD1 or TRBD2 (5 bases each). Trimming removed 4 bases from V and 4 bases from J, with 10 bases in between. This CDR3 is built from 13 residues. Germline lookup yields CDR1 SGHKS and CDR2 YYEKEE (reference sequence). CDR3 residues: CASSPGPPDTQYF. The CDR3 DNA reads as TGTGCCAGCAGCCCGGGACCTCCAGATACGCAGTATTTT.

For the CDR3, the DNA is TGCGCCAGCGGAGAGACAGGCGGCAATCAGCCCCAGCATTTT. It specifies CASGETGGNQPQHF. The gene calls are TRBV10-1 and TRBJ1-5, with TRBD1 as a possible D gene (6 bases). Trimming shortened V by 8 bases and J by 2 bases, and 13 bases separated the two germline ends. Germline values: CDR1 WNHNN, CDR2 SYGVQD (reference sequence). CDR3 length: 14 residues.

This clone is medium-sized (0.01 to 0.1%) within its sample. The chain has TRBV7-2 and TRBJ2-4, with a weak D call TRBD2 (6 bases). The germline V gene encodes CDR1 SGHTA and CDR2 FQGNSA. The V gene lost 4 bases and the J gene lost 7 bases, with 14 bases spanning the gap. The CDR3 spans 14 residues. The CDR3 sequence is CASSSSGTVNIQYF. CDR3 DNA: TGTGCCAGCAGCTCCTCAGGGACTGTGAACATTCAGTACTTC.

This clone was counted only a few times. The rearrangement links TRBV10-3 to TRBJ2-7, with D unclear. CDR1 and CDR2 (germline): ENHRY, SYGVKD. V was pared by 2 bases and J by 6 bases, with 8 bases between. This CDR3 spans 12 amino acids. The CDR3: CAISETRREQYF. The CDR3 coding sequence is TGTGCCATCAGTGAGACCAGACGCGAGCAGTACTTC.

This clone was picked up a small number of times. The rearrangement links TRBV7-9 to TRBJ1-2, with D uncertain. This CDR3 spans 15 amino acids. Trimming took 5 bases from V and 2 from J, leaving 15 bases between them. Germline CDR1 and CDR2: SEHNR and FQNEAQ (reference sequence). CDR3 sequence: CASSPQQSGNYGYTF. Here the CDR3 DNA reads TGTGCCAGCAGCCCCCAGCAGAGCGGGAACTATGGCTACACCTTC.

This clone rates as medium-sized. The rearrangement joins TRBV5-8 to TRBJ2-1; TRBD1 matches 10 bases. Germline V gives CDR1 SGHTS, CDR2 YDEGEE. This CDR3 has 15 residues. V was clipped by 4 bases and J by 3 bases; unmatched bases: 4. This CDR3 is CASSADRGLYNEQFF. For the CDR3, the DNA is TGTGCCAGCAGCGCCGACAGGGGGCTCTACAATGAGCAGTTCTTC.

Relative to its sample, this clone is medium-sized (0.01 to 0.1%). V and J are TRBV25-1 and TRBJ1-1; weak D call: TRBD1 (5 bases). Germline CDR1 is MGHDK and CDR2 is SYGVNS. This CDR3 region has 15 residues. Trimming took 4 bases from V and 0 from J, leaving 12 bases between them. In nucleotides, the CDR3 is TGTGCCAGCAGTGTCCCAGGGACCGTGAACACTGAAGCTTTCTTT. Amino acid sequence: CASSVPGTVNTEAFF.

This clone is medium-sized (0.01 to 0.1%) within its sample. The chain combines TRBV14 with TRBJ1-1; D is uncertain. Germline V gives CDR1 SGHDN, CDR2 FVKESK. The CDR3 is 13 residues long. With 3 bases removed from V and 11 bases from J, the gap between germline ends came to 16 bases. CDR3 DNA sequence: TGTGCCAGCAGCCAGAGCCCGGGCGGTACCGCTTTCTTT. Its protein is CASSQSPGGTAFF.

This clone was counted only a few times. The V call is TRBV12-3 or TRBV12-4, the J call TRBJ2-7, with D unclear. The CDR3 extends over 13 amino acids. The V end was cut by 4 bases, the J end by 2 bases, with 9 bases between. The CDR3 DNA reads as TGTGCCAGCAGTTGGTCCTTACCCTACGAGCAGTACTTC. This sequence encodes CASSWSLPYEQYF.

This clone is labeled medium-sized. The chain carries TRBV19 and TRBJ1-5; TRBD1 might be the D (5 bases). Germline values: CDR1 LNHDA, CDR2 SQIVND (reference sequence). There are 15 residues in the CDR3. The V and J ends lost 3 bases and 4 bases respectively, with 13 bases between them. Here the CDR3 reads CASSMSTGENQPQHF. The CDR3 DNA is TGTGCCAGTAGTATGAGCACAGGAGAAAATCAGCCCCAGCATTTT.

This clone was counted a single time. The chain recombines TRBV2 with TRBJ1-1; 8 bases line up with TRBD1. The CDR3 is 14 residues long. From germline, CDR1 is SNHLY and CDR2 FYNNEI. V shed 7 bases and J 1 base; nucleotides not matched to a gene: 5. The CDR3: CASKQGDSNTEAFF. As DNA, the CDR3 is TGTGCCAGCAAACAGGGGGATTCGAACACTGAAGCTTTCTTT. The whole variable domain, remainder taken from reference TRBV2 and TRBJ1-1, is EPEVTQTPSHQVTQMGQEVILRCVPISNHLYFYWYRQILGQKVEFLVSFYNNEISEKSEIFDDQFSVERPDGSNFTLKIRSTKLEDSAMYFCASKQGDSNTEAFFGQGTRLTVV.

This clone was recorded once. This rearrangement joins TRBV5-5 to TRBJ2-2; D is possibly TRBD1 (6 bases). Looked up from germline, CDR1 is SGHKS and CDR2 is YYEKEE (reference sequence). Trimming stripped 4 bases from V and 5 bases from J, with 18 bases between. CDR3 length: 16 residues. CDR3 sequence: CASSTTFQTGTGELFF. For the CDR3, the DNA is TGTGCCAGCAGCACCACATTCCAAACAGGGACCGGGGAGCTGTTTTTT.

The chain combines TRBV19 with TRBJ1-1; D gene unclear. Trimming cost V 5 bases and J 6 bases, with 19 bases left between them. The CDR3 spans 15 residues. Germline loops: CDR1 LNHDA, CDR2 SQIVND (reference sequence). CDR3 in amino acids: CASSLGPWEGSEAFF. The CDR3 DNA reads as TGTGCCAGTAGTCTAGGACCGTGGGAAGGCTCTGAAGCTTTCTTT.

This clone is medium-sized (0.01 to 0.1%) by share. Distinct nucleotide sequences in the sample also encode this CDR3. V and J are TRBV2 and TRBJ1-3; TRBD1 might be the D (5 bases). The CDR3 sequence is 13 residues long. Trimming pared 8 bases from V and 4 bases from J, leaving 12 bases between. CDR1 SNHLY and CDR2 FYNNEI come from the germline V gene. In nucleotides, the CDR3 is TGTGCCAGCGGTCAGGGCAGCGGAAACACCATATATTTT. It yields the protein CASGQGSGNTIYF. The full variable domain, with the rest looked up from reference TRBV2 and TRBJ1-3, is EPEVTQTPSHQVTQMGQEVILRCVPISNHLYFYWYRQILGQKVEFLVSFYNNEISEKSEIFDDQFSVERPDGSNFTLKIRSTKLEDSAMYFCASGQGSGNTIYFGEGSWLTVV.

The genes are TRBV19 and TRBJ1-2, with D uncertain. The CDR3 is 12 residues long. The V gene's germline CDR1 is LNHDA and CDR2 SQIVND (reference sequence). Trimming took off 4 bases at V and 8 bases at J, with 11 bases between the two ends. CDR3 sequence: CASSNGPRGYTF. In nucleotides, the CDR3 is TGTGCCAGTAGTAACGGGCCCCGCGGCTACACCTTC.

This chain connects TRBV5-1 to TRBJ2-1, with TRBD2 matching 7 bases. Germline V lookup: CDR1 SGHRS, CDR2 YFSETQ. Trimming at V came to 5 bases and at J to 2 bases, leaving 10 bases not matched to a gene. This CDR3 is 16 amino acids long. The CDR3 spells CASRDLGGGAYNEQFF. The CDR3 nucleotides are TGCGCCAGCAGGGACCTTGGCGGGGGTGCCTACAATGAGCAGTTCTTC.

This clone is large (0.1 to 1%). The chain employs TRBV19 and TRBJ1-1; D uncertain. V was clipped by 8 bases and J by 0 bases, with 16 bases between them. This CDR3 has 15 amino acids. In germline, CDR1 is LNHDA, CDR2 SQIVND (reference sequence). The CDR3 sequence is CASVSTHIMNTEAFF. The DNA for the CDR3 is TGTGCCAGTGTCTCGACGCATATCATGAACACTGAAGCTTTCTTT.

This clone was detected only a few times. The chain uses TRBV5-1 and TRBJ2-3; TRBD2 agrees at 10 bases. Germline V gives CDR1 SGHRS, CDR2 YFSETQ. The CDR3 is 18 amino acids. Trimming at V came to 0 bases and at J to 5 bases, leaving 12 bases not matched to a gene. CDR3 amino acids: CASSLGYGTSGVGDTQYF. In DNA, the CDR3 is TGCGCCAGCAGCTTGGGATATGGTACTAGCGGGGTTGGAGATACGCAGTATTTT.

Concerning this clone: The sample holds other DNA sequences that translate to the same CDR3. The gene calls are TRBV12-5 and TRBJ1-1; D call uncertain. The CDR3 length is 14 residues. Between the trimmed V and J ends, which lost 0 bases and 0 bases, there was a span of 5 bases. From germline, CDR1 is LGHNT and CDR2 FRNRAP. CDR3 bases: TGTGCTAGTGGTTTGGTGCTACTGAACACTGAAGCTTTCTTT. Amino acid sequence: CASGLVLLNTEAFF.

As for this clone: The same CDR3 also results from other DNA sequences found in this sample. V gene TRBV19 combines with J gene TRBJ2-3, with D unclear. The V gene's germline CDR1 is LNHDA and CDR2 SQIVND (reference sequence). Trimming cost V 3 bases and J 1 base, with 5 bases left between them. The CDR3 is 13 residues long. The CDR3 region has the DNA TGTGCCAGTAGTATTGAAGGCACAGATACGCAGTATTTT. Its protein is CASSIEGTDTQYF.

This clone was seen only once. The chain couples TRBV7-2 to TRBJ2-3; unclear D gene. The V end was cut by 2 bases, the J end by 4 bases, with 7 bases between. The CDR3 extends over 13 amino acids. Germline lookup yields CDR1 SGHTA and CDR2 FQGNSA. CDR3 sequence (DNA): TGTGCCAGCAGCTTACTGGGCGCAGATACGCAGTATTTT. Amino acid sequence: CASSLLGADTQYF.

DNA for the CDR3: TGTGCCATCAGTGGACAGGGAACTCAGGTGAACACTGAAGCTTTCTTT. Amino acid sequence: CAISGQGTQVNTEAFF. The J gene is TRBJ1-1, the V gene TRBV10-3; 7 positions match TRBD1. The junction had 8 bases not matched to a gene; V was cut back by 4 bases and J by 0 bases. This CDR3 spans 16 amino acids. Per the germline V gene, CDR1 is ENHRY and CDR2 is SYGVKD.

This chain connects TRBV14 to TRBJ1-1; D not certain. V gave up 1 base and J gave up 10 bases, with 4 bases separating them. The V gene's germline CDR1 is SGHDN and CDR2 FVKESK. The CDR3 extends over 10 amino acids. In nucleotides, the CDR3 is TGTGCCAGCAGCCAAGTAGGAGCTTTCTTT. Protein: CASSQVGAFF. The complete variable domain, with remaining parts taken from reference TRBV14 and TRBJ1-1, reads EAGVTQFPSHSVIEKGQTVTLRCDPISGHDNLYWYRRVMGKEIKFLLHFVKESKQDESGMPNNRFLAERTGGTYSTLKVQPAELEDSGVYFCASSQVGAFFGQGTRLTVV.

This clone is termed medium-sized. The rearrangement uses TRBV19 and TRBJ1-5, with a possible D match to TRBD1 (5 bases). V shed 5 bases and J shed 0 bases, with 14 bases lying between them. This CDR3 is 16 amino acids long. The germline CDR1 and CDR2 sequences are LNHDA and SQIVND (reference sequence). This CDR3 reads CASSYRLTDSNQPQHF. The CDR3 nucleotides are TGTGCCAGTAGTTACAGGTTAACCGATAGCAATCAGCCCCAGCATTTT.

This clone was detected only a few times. This chain connects TRBV28 to TRBJ2-7; perhaps D is TRBD1 or TRBD2 (5 bases each). The CDR3 is made up of 12 amino acids. CDR1 is MDHEN and CDR2 is SYDVKM in the germline V gene. The V end lost 8 bases, the J end lost 0 bases, and 8 bases lay between the germline ends. CDR3 sequence (DNA): TGTGCCAGCGGGGACCCCTCCTACGAGCAGTACTTC. It specifies CASGDPSYEQYF.

This clone was seen only a few times. The V gene is TRBV7-9, the J gene TRBJ2-2, with D hard to call. This CDR3 has 11 amino acids. CDR1 is SEHNR, CDR2 FQNEAQ, per germline (reference sequence). The ends were cut back, 7 bases at V and 4 bases at J, with 4 bases in the middle. The CDR3 DNA is TGTGCCAGCACCCGCACCGGGGAGCTGTTTTTT. Amino acids: CASTRTGELFF.

The V call is TRBV20-1, the J call TRBJ1-5; D might be TRBD1 (5 bases). Between the trimmed V and J ends, which lost 3 bases and 1 base, there was a span of 10 bases. Germline V gene data show CDR1 as DFQATT and CDR2 as SNEGSKA (reference sequence). The CDR3 has 14 residues. The CDR3 DNA is TGCAGTGCTAGTACAGGACCGAGCAATCAGCCCCAGCATTTT. It codes for CSASTGPSNQPQHF.